Each of the 21 T cell receptor beta chains below was sequenced from the same sample in a study of T cell responses to AZD1222 COVID-19 vaccine. The protocol was immunoSEQ multiplex PCR, while the TCRdb copy is restricted to in-frame clones and leaves out a portion. The table records approximately 46,000 clones, around 90% of them present only once. This specimen consisted of peripheral blood, obtained 28 days after the second AZD1222 dose. The source is an adult who received the AZD1222 COVID-19 vaccine.

The rearrangement joins TRBV6-5 to TRBJ1-1, with 10 bases that match TRBD1. The CDR3 sequence is 15 residues long. Germline values: CDR1 MNHEY, CDR2 SVGAGI. Losses at the gene ends were 5 bases for V and 7 bases for J; bases not matched to a gene: 10. CDR3 bases: TGTGCCAGCAGTCCTCGGGGACAGGGGTTCTTTGAAGCTTTCTTT. This gives the protein CASSPRGQGFFEAFF.

The chain has TRBV5-1 and TRBJ1-1, with 9 nucleotides matching TRBD1. The V segment lost 0 bases and the J segment 4 bases; nucleotides outside the gene matches: 4. This CDR3 contains 15 residues. In germline, CDR1 is SGHRS, CDR2 YFSETQ. The CDR3 is CASSLGTGGLTEAFF. For the CDR3, the DNA is TGCGCCAGCAGCTTGGGAACAGGGGGCCTCACTGAAGCTTTCTTT.

In its sample, this clone was seen once. This sequence joins TRBV10-2 and TRBJ2-7, with a weak D call TRBD1 (5 bases). V dropped 8 bases and J dropped 6 bases, with 14 bases sitting between them. Per germline, CDR1 WSHSY and CDR2 SAAADI. The length of the CDR3 is 12 residues. This CDR3 reads CASGWGETEQYF. CDR3 in DNA: TGCGCCAGCGGGTGGGGCGAAACCGAGCAGTACTTC.

This rearrangement joins TRBV3-1 (or the pseudogene TRBV3-2) to TRBJ2-3, with D hard to call. There are 13 residues in the CDR3. CDR1 LGHDT and CDR2 YNNKEL come from the germline V gene (reference sequence). V dropped 4 bases and J dropped 4 bases, with 9 bases sitting between them. For the CDR3, the DNA is TGTGCCAGCAGCCTTCGAGTGGCAGATACGCAGTATTTT. Its protein is CASSLRVADTQYF.

The V gene is TRBV19, the J gene TRBJ2-7; 9 bases line up with TRBD2. Germline V gene sequence: CDR1 LNHDA, CDR2 SQIVND (reference sequence). The CDR3 contains 15 residues. Trimming at V came to 6 bases and at J to 2 bases, leaving 8 bases not matched to a gene. In DNA, the CDR3 is TGTGCCAGTAGACCCGGGACTAGCAGTGCCTACGAGCAGTACTTC. Residues: CASRPGTSSAYEQYF.

V gene TRBV5-1 combines with J gene TRBJ2-7, with D unclear. The CDR3 consists of 15 residues. Germline V lookup: CDR1 SGHRS, CDR2 YFSETQ. V lost 0 bases, J lost 0 bases, and 10 bases lay in between. The CDR3 DNA reads TGCGCCAGCAGCTTGGGACTTTACTACTCCTACGAGCAGTACTTC. Its translation is CASSLGLYYSYEQYF. The variable domain in full, completed from reference TRBV5-1 and TRBJ2-7, reads KAGVTQTPRYLIKTRGQQVTLSCSPISGHRSVSWYQQTPGQGLQFLFEYFSETQRNKGNFPGRFSGRQFSNSRSEMNVSTLELGDSALYLCASSLGLYYSYEQYFGPGTRLTVT.

The chain employs TRBV19 and TRBJ1-4, with a weak D call TRBD1 (6 bases). Germline values: CDR1 LNHDA, CDR2 SQIVND (reference sequence). Deletions cut 6 bases from V and 4 bases from J, with 18 bases between. The CDR3 has 16 amino acids. The CDR3 DNA follows: TGTGCCAGTAGCGGGGGGCGGTTTCGGTATAATGAAAAACTGTTTTTT. It specifies CASSGGRFRYNEKLFF.

This rearrangement joins TRBV9 to TRBJ2-3; 11 bases line up with TRBD2. J was trimmed by 2 bases and V by 4 bases; bases with no gene match: 6. The CDR3 is made up of 16 amino acids. CDR1 and CDR2 (germline): SGDLS, YYNGEE. CDR3 loop: CASSPGTSGPTDTQYF. The CDR3 region has the DNA TGTGCCAGCAGCCCGGGGACTAGCGGACCCACAGATACGCAGTATTTT. Filled out from reference TRBV9 and TRBJ2-3, the complete variable domain reads DSGVTQTPKHLITATGQRVTLRCSPRSGDLSVYWYQQSLDQGLQFLIQYYNGEERAKGNILERFSAQQFPDLHSELNLSSLELGDSALYFCASSPGTSGPTDTQYFGPGTRLTVL.

The V call is TRBV9, the J call TRBJ2-3, with unresolved D. The V end lost 2 bases, the J end lost 3 bases, and 7 bases lay between the germline ends. CDR3 length equals 13 residues. The germline V gene has CDR1 SGDLS and CDR2 YYNGEE. The CDR3 nucleotides read TGTGCCAGCAGCGTGCTCCCTACAGATACGCAGTATTTT. Its translation: CASSVLPTDTQYF.

This sequence joins TRBV19 and TRBJ2-7; 10 positions agree with TRBD2. The CDR3 runs to 15 residues. Looked up from germline, CDR1 is LNHDA and CDR2 is SQIVND (reference sequence). The ends lost 0 bases at V and 4 bases at J; junction bases unmatched: 3. The CDR3 protein is CASSIEGSGRYEQYF. As DNA, the CDR3 is TGTGCCAGTAGTATAGAAGGTAGCGGGAGGTACGAGCAGTACTTC.

The chain links TRBV25-1 to TRBJ1-2, with D maybe TRBD1 (5 bases). The CDR3 extends over 12 amino acids. Per germline, CDR1 MGHDK and CDR2 SYGVNS. V lost 4 bases and J 4 bases, leaving 7 bases between the germline ends. DNA of the CDR3: TGTGCCAGCAGTGGGGGGTTCTATGGCTACACCTTC. Translation: CASSGGFYGYTF.

V and J are TRBV5-4 and TRBJ2-7; 8 positions match TRBD2. V was clipped by 5 bases and J by 2 bases; unmatched bases: 9. Looked up from germline, CDR1 is SGHNT and CDR2 is YYREEE (reference sequence). The CDR3 runs to 15 residues. The CDR3 coding sequence is TGTGCCAGCAGGGCTAGCGGGCCTTCCCCCTACGAGCAGTACTTC. It yields the protein CASRASGPSPYEQYF.

The rearrangement uses TRBV6-5 and TRBJ2-7, with 8 positions matching TRBD2. CDR3 size: 13 residues. Germline V lookup: CDR1 MNHEY, CDR2 SVGAGI. The V and J ends lost 6 bases and 1 base, in that order; junction bases with no gene match: 2. CDR3 nucleotides: TGTGCCAGCAGGACTAGCGTTTCCTACGAGCAGTACTTC. As protein: CASRTSVSYEQYF.

The chain joins TRBV24-1 to TRBJ2-5; TRBD1 matches at 8 bases. The J segment lost 0 bases and the V segment lost 3 bases, leaving 11 bases of the junction unmatched. CDR3 size: 18 residues. In germline, CDR1 is KGHDR, CDR2 SFDVKD. In DNA, the CDR3 is TGTGCCACCAGTGATCCAGCACGGCAGGGGGCCTACCAAGAGACCCAGTACTTC. This gives the protein CATSDPARQGAYQETQYF.

The chain carries TRBV1 and TRBJ2-7; TRBD2, as called in the table, went unchecked against the DNA. TRBV1 is assigned pseudogene status. The CDR3 is made up of 16 amino acids. In DNA, the CDR3 is TGCACCAGCAGCCAAAACGGACTAGCGGGGCAATACGAGCAGTACTTC. Translated: CTSSQNGLAGQYEQYF.

CDR3 in DNA: TGCGCCAGCAGCTTGGGGGACAGATTGAACACTGAAGCTTTCTTT. Translation: CASSLGDRLNTEAFF. The chain has TRBV5-1 and TRBJ1-1; TRBD1 matches 7 bases. With 0 bases clipped from V and 0 bases from J, the junction kept 2 bases outside the gene matches. The V gene's germline CDR1 is SGHRS and CDR2 YFSETQ. The CDR3 is made up of 15 amino acids. The full variable domain, completed using reference TRBV5-1 and TRBJ1-1, is KAGVTQTPRYLIKTRGQQVTLSCSPISGHRSVSWYQQTPGQGLQFLFEYFSETQRNKGNFPGRFSGRQFSNSRSEMNVSTLELGDSALYLCASSLGDRLNTEAFFGQGTRLTVV.

The CDR3 nucleotides read TGTGCCAGCAGCCAAGGGGTGGCTAGCTCCTATAATTCACCCCTCCACTTT. Protein: CASSQGVASSYNSPLHF. The rearrangement uses TRBV3-1 (or the pseudogene TRBV3-2) and TRBJ1-6; D gene ambiguous. The CDR3 is made up of 17 amino acids. CDR1 is LGHDT and CDR2 is YNNKEL in the germline V gene (reference sequence). The ends were cut back, 1 base at V and 0 bases at J, with 10 bases in the middle.

The J gene is TRBJ1-3, the V gene TRBV5-6; the match to TRBD1 covers 7 bases. Germline lookup yields CDR1 SGHDT and CDR2 YYEEEE. The V segment lost 2 bases and the J segment 2 bases; nucleotides outside the gene matches: 1. The CDR3 has 14 amino acids. CDR3 sequence (DNA): TGTGCCAGCAGCTTAAGGGGGCCTGGAAACACCATATATTTT. It codes for CASSLRGPGNTIYF. Filled out from reference TRBV5-6 and TRBJ1-3, the complete variable domain reads DAGVTQSPTHLIKTRGQQVTLRCSPKSGHDTVSWYQQALGQGPQFIFQYYEEEERQRGNFPDRFSGHQFPNYSSELNVNALLLGDSALYLCASSLRGPGNTIYFGEGSWLTVV.

The chain combines TRBV4-1 with TRBJ2-6, with D perhaps being TRBD1 or TRBD2 (5 bases each). Between the trimmed V and J ends, which lost 3 bases and 0 bases, there was a span of 18 bases. This CDR3 spans 19 amino acids. Germline V gene lookup returns CDR1 MGHRA and CDR2 YSYEKL. CDR3 in amino acids: CASSQGPPGAYSGANVLTF. In nucleotides, the CDR3 is TGCGCCAGCAGCCAGGGACCCCCTGGAGCCTACTCTGGGGCCAACGTCCTGACTTTC.

J is TRBJ2-7 and V is TRBV19; the D is unclear. Germline assignment: CDR1 LNHDA and CDR2 SQIVND (reference sequence). The CDR3 totals 14 residues. The germline V and J ends were trimmed by 2 bases and 4 bases, with 12 bases remaining between them. In nucleotides, the CDR3 is TGTGCCAGTAGTATAACGGCAGTCACTTACGAGCAGTACTTC. Protein: CASSITAVTYEQYF.

Only one count was recorded for this clone. This rearrangement joins TRBV9 to TRBJ2-7; D not resolved. CDR1 and CDR2 (germline): SGDLS, YYNGEE. The germline V and J ends were trimmed by 0 bases and 3 bases, with 13 bases remaining between them. The CDR3 is made up of 15 amino acids. CDR3 loop: CASSVGDPSVYEQYF. As DNA, the CDR3 is TGTGCCAGCAGCGTAGGGGATCCCTCGGTCTACGAGCAGTACTTC.